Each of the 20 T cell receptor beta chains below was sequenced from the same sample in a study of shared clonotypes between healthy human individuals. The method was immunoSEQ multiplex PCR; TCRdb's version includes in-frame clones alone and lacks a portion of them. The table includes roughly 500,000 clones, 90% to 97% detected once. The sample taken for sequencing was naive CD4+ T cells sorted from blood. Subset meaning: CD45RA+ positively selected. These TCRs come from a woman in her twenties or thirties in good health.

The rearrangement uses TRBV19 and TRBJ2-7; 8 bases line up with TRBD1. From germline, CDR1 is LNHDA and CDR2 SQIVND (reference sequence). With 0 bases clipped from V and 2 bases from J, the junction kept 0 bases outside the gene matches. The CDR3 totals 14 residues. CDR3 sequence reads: CASSIDRGPYEQYF. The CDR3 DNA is TGTGCCAGTAGTATAGACAGGGGGCCCTACGAGCAGTACTTC.

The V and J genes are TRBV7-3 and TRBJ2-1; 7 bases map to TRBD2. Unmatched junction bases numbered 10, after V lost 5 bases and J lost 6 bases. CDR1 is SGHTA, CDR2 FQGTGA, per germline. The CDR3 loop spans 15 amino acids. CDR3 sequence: CASSQSRGMGNEQFF. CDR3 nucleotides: TGTGCCAGCAGCCAATCGCGGGGGATGGGCAATGAGCAGTTCTTC.

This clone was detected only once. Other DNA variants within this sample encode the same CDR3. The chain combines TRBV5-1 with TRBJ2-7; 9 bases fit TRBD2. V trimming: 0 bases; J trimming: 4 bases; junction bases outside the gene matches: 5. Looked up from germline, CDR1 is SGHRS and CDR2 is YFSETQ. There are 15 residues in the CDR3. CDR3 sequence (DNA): TGCGCCAGCAGCTTGGTTAGCGGGGGTAGTTACGAGCAGTACTTC. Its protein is CASSLVSGGSYEQYF. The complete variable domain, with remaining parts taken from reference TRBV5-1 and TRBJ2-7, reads KAGVTQTPRYLIKTRGQQVTLSCSPISGHRSVSWYQQTPGQGLQFLFEYFSETQRNKGNFPGRFSGRQFSNSRSEMNVSTLELGDSALYLCASSLVSGGSYEQYFGPGTRLTVT.

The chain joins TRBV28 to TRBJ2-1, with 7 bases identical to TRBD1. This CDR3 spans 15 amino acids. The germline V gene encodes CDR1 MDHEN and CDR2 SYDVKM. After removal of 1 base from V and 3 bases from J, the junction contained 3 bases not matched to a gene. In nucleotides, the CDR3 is TGTGCCAGCAGTTTATCTGGGACAGTCTACAATGAGCAGTTCTTC. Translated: CASSLSGTVYNEQFF.

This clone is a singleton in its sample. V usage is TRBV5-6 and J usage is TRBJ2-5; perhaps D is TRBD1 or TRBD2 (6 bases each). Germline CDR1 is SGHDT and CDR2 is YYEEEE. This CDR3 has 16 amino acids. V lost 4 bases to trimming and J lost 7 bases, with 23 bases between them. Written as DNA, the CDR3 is TGTGCCAGCAGCGGCGGCGGGACACTTTCAGGGCGGACCCAGTACTTC. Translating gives CASSGGGTLSGRTQYF.

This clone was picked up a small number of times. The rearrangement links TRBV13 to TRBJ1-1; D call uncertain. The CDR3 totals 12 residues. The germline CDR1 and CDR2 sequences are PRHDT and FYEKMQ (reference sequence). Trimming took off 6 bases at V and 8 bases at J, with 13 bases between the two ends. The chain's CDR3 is CASRSDQNEAFF. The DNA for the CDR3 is TGTGCCAGCAGAAGTGACCAGAACGAAGCTTTCTTT.

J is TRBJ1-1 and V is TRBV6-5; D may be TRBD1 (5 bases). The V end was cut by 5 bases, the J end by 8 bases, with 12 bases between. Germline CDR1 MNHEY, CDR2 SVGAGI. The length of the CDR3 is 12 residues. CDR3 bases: TGTGCCAGCAGTACGGGGACGGCAGAAGCTTTCTTT. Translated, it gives CASSTGTAEAFF.

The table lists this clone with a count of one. The chain's CDR3 is CASSQVYLPEQYF. The CDR3 nucleotides are TGCGCCAGCAGCCAAGTGTACTTGCCCGAGCAGTACTTC. The chain uses TRBV4-1 and TRBJ2-7; D remains ambiguous. Per the germline V gene, CDR1 is MGHRA and CDR2 is YSYEKL. The CDR3 consists of 13 residues. Trimming took 1 base from V and 6 from J, leaving 10 bases between them.

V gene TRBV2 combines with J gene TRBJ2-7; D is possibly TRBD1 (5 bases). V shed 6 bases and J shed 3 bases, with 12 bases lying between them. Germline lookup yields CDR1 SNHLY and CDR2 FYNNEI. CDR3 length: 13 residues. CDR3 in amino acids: CASRETDFYEQYF. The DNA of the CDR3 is TGTGCCAGCAGGGAGACAGATTTCTACGAGCAGTACTTC. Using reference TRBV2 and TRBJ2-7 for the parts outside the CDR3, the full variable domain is EPEVTQTPSHQVTQMGQEVILRCVPISNHLYFYWYRQILGQKVEFLVSFYNNEISEKSEIFDDQFSVERPDGSNFTLKIRSTKLEDSAMYFCASRETDFYEQYFGPGTRLTVT.

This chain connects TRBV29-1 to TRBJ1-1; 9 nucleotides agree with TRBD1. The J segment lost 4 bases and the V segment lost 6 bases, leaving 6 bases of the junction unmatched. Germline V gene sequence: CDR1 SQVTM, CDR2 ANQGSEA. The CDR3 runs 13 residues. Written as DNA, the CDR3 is TGCAGCGTCAAGGACAGGGGTGGCACTGAAGCTTTCTTT. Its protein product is CSVKDRGGTEAFF. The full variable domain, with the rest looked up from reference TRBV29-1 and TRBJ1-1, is SAVISQKPSRDICQRGTSLTIQCQVDSQVTMMFWYRQQPGQSLTLIATANQGSEATYESGFVIDKFPISRPNLTFSTLTVSNMSPEDSSIYLCSVKDRGGTEAFFGQGTRLTVV.

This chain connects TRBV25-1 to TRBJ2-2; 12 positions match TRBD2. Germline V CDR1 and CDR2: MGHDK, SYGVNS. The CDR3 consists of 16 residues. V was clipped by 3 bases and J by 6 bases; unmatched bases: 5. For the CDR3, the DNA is TGTGCCAGCAGTGAGACTAGCGGGAGTAGAGCCGGGGAGCTGTTTTTT. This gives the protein CASSETSGSRAGELFF.

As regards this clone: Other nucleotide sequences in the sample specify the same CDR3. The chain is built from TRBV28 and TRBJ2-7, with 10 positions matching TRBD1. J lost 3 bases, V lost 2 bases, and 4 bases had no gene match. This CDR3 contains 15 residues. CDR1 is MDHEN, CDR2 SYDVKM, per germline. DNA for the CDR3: TGTGCCAGCAGTTTAAAGAGGACAGGGGGCTACGAGCAGTACTTC. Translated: CASSLKRTGGYEQYF.

CDR3 nucleotide sequence: TGCGCCAGCAGCTTGGCACAGGGGGGTTGGAGCACTGAAGCTTTCTTT. Its protein product is CASSLAQGGWSTEAFF. The genes are TRBV5-1 and TRBJ1-1, with 8 bases matching TRBD1. The V gene's germline CDR1 is SGHRS and CDR2 YFSETQ. V trimming: 0 bases; J trimming: 4 bases; junction bases outside the gene matches: 8. The CDR3 length is 16 residues.

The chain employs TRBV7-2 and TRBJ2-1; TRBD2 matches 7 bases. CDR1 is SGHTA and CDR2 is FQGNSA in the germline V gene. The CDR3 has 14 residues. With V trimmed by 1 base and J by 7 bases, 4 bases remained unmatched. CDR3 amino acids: CASSLGGSINEQFF. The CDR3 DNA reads TGTGCCAGCAGCTTAGGCGGGAGTATTAATGAGCAGTTCTTC.

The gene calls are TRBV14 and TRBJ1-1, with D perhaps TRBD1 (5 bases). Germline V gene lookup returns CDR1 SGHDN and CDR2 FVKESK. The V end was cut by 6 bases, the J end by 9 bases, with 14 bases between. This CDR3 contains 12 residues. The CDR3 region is CASSFGQGKAFF. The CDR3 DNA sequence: TGTGCCAGCAGTTTCGGGCAGGGAAAAGCTTTCTTT.

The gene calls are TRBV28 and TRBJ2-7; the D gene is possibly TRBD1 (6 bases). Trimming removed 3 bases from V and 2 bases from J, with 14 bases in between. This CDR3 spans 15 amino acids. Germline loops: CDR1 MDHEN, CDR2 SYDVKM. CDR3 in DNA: TGTGCCAGCAGTTTCCGCGGACAGAAAGCCTACGAGCAGTACTTC. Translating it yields CASSFRGQKAYEQYF.

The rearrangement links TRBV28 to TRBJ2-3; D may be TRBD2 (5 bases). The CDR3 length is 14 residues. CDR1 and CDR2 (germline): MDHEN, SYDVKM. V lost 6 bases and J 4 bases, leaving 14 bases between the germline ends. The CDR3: CASRGPQDSDTQYF. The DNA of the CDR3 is TGTGCCAGCAGAGGGCCGCAGGACTCAGATACGCAGTATTTT.

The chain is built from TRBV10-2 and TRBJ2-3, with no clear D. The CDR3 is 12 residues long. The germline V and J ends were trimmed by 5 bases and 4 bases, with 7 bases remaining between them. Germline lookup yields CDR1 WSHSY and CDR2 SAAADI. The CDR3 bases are TGCGCCAGCAGTAGCTTGGCAGATACGCAGTATTTT. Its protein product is CASSSLADTQYF.

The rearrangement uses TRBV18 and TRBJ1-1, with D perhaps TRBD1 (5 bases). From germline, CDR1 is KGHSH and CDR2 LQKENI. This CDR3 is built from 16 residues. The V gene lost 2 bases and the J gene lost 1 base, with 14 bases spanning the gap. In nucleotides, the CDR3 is TGTGCCAGCTCACCAAGAGGTACAGGAACGAACACTGAAGCTTTCTTT. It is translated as CASSPRGTGTNTEAFF.

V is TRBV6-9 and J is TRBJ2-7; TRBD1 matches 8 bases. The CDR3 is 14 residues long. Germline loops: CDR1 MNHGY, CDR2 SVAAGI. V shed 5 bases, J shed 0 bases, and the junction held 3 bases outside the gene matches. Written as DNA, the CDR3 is TGTGCCAGCAGTCCAACAGGGGGCTCCTACGAGCAGTACTTC. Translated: CASSPTGGSYEQYF.